The 13 T cell receptor beta chains given below trace back to one sample, sequenced in a study of blood T cell repertoires in COVID-19. Assay used: immunoSEQ multiplex PCR; TCRdb lists only in-frame clones, some missing. Of over 200,000 clones listed, approximately 86% are singletons. The sequenced material came from peripheral blood. The receptors stem from a man aged 40-50 years who had recovered from COVID-19.

The chain uses TRBV4-2 and TRBJ2-5; 9 nucleotides line up with TRBD2. The germline V gene encodes CDR1 LGHNA and CDR2 YNFKEQ. The CDR3 covers 16 residues. V trimming: 1 base; J trimming: 2 bases; junction bases outside the gene matches: 5. The CDR3 DNA sequence: TGTGCCAGCAGCCAAGGACTAGCGGCGACACAAGAGACCCAGTACTTC. Translation: CASSQGLAATQETQYF.

This clone was seen once. The chain joins TRBV5-1 to TRBJ2-3; 13 positions match TRBD2. Germline values: CDR1 SGHRS, CDR2 YFSETQ. The length of the CDR3 is 15 residues. V was clipped by 2 bases and J by 4 bases; unmatched bases: 1. CDR3: CASSFGLAGADTQYF. CDR3 coding DNA: TGCGCCAGCAGCTTCGGACTAGCGGGGGCAGATACGCAGTATTTT.

V usage is TRBV12-3 or TRBV12-4 and J usage is TRBJ1-2, with D perhaps TRBD1 (6 bases). The V gene lost 10 bases and the J gene lost 1 base, with 10 bases spanning the gap. This CDR3 has 12 amino acids. CDR3 sequence reads: CATQGGNYGYTF. The CDR3 DNA reads TGTGCCACCCAAGGGGGTAACTATGGCTACACCTTC.

This clone appeared once. The gene calls are TRBV3-1 (or the pseudogene TRBV3-2) and TRBJ2-1; 12 nucleotides line up with TRBD2. The junction had 14 bases not matched to a gene; V was cut back by 0 bases and J by 2 bases. CDR3 length: 21 residues. CDR1 and CDR2 from the germline V gene are LGHDT and YNNKEL (reference sequence). The DNA for the CDR3 is TGTGCCAGCAGCCAAGACGTTGGCGGGGGGGCTAGCGGGAGGGCCTACAATGAGCAGTTCTTC. This encodes CASSQDVGGGASGRAYNEQFF.

This clone was seen a handful of times. V gene TRBV24-1 combines with J gene TRBJ2-2; tentatively, D is TRBD2 (6 bases). CDR1 and CDR2 from the germline V gene are KGHDR and SFDVKD. The CDR3 is 15 residues long. V lost 5 bases, J lost 6 bases, and 15 bases lay in between. The CDR3 protein is CATSAHAGTPGELFF. CDR3 bases: TGTGCCACCAGTGCCCATGCTGGGACTCCCGGGGAGCTGTTTTTT.

The CDR3 here is CASSQFLEGESNQPQHF. The CDR3, as DNA: TGCGCCAGCAGCCAATTTTTAGAGGGTGAAAGCAATCAGCCCCAGCATTTT. J is TRBJ1-5 and V is TRBV4-3; D is undetermined. CDR1 and CDR2 from the germline V gene are LGHNA and YSLEER. The V gene lost 2 bases and the J gene lost 1 base, with 15 bases spanning the gap. This CDR3 region has 17 residues.

The CDR3 sequence is CASSLDGLAGVNEQFF. In nucleotides, the CDR3 is TGCGCCAGCAGCTTGGATGGACTAGCGGGAGTCAATGAGCAGTTCTTC. This chain uses TRBV5-1 with TRBJ2-1; 13 nucleotides line up with TRBD2. V trimming: 0 bases; J trimming: 6 bases; junction bases outside the gene matches: 3. There are 16 residues in the CDR3. Germline V gene data show CDR1 as SGHRS and CDR2 as YFSETQ.

V gene TRBV2 combines with J gene TRBJ2-4; D is ambiguous. The germline V gene encodes CDR1 SNHLY and CDR2 FYNNEI. V lost 4 bases and J 1 base, leaving 11 bases between the germline ends. The length of the CDR3 is 15 residues. Written as DNA, the CDR3 is TGTGCCAGCAGTGCACTCCAAGAGGCCAAAAACATTCAGTACTTC. This translates into CASSALQEAKNIQYF.

The chain joins TRBV27 to TRBJ2-7; D unclear. This CDR3 has 13 amino acids. Trimming pared 11 bases from V and 12 bases from J, leaving 26 bases between. Looked up from germline, CDR1 is MNHEY and CDR2 is SMNVEV (reference sequence). The CDR3 is CAAMERSREVGYF. The CDR3 coding sequence is TGTGCCGCTATGGAGAGGAGCCGTGAGGTTGGGTACTTC.

V and J are TRBV12-3 or TRBV12-4 and TRBJ2-1; possible D gene TRBD2, 5 bases. The CDR3 spans 13 residues. V was trimmed by 8 bases and J by 4 bases, leaving 12 bases between them. The DNA of the CDR3 is TGTGCCAGCGCCCCTAGCACGTACAATGAGCAGTTCTTC. Translated, it gives CASAPSTYNEQFF.

The chain joins TRBV15 to TRBJ1-2, with D uncertain. This CDR3 region has 15 residues. Germline-derived CDR1 and CDR2 are LNHNV and YYDKDF (reference sequence). The germline V and J ends were trimmed by 6 bases and 1 base, with 15 bases remaining between them. The CDR3 DNA follows: TGTGCCACCAGGTTTTTGCTGGGGAGTAACTATGGCTACACCTTC. Its protein product is CATRFLLGSNYGYTF. The variable domain in full, completed from reference TRBV15 and TRBJ1-2, reads DAMVIQNPRYQVTQFGKPVTLSCSQTLNHNVMYWYQQKSSQAPKLLFHYYDKDFNNEADTPDNFQSRRPNTSFCFLDIRSPGLGDTAMYLCATRFLLGSNYGYTFGSGTRLTVV.

The chain combines TRBV5-5 with TRBJ1-1; 7 positions agree with TRBD1. The germline CDR1 and CDR2 sequences are SGHKS and YYEKEE (reference sequence). The CDR3 loop spans 15 amino acids. V gave up 3 bases and J gave up 2 bases; unmatched junction bases: 7. This CDR3 reads CASSSSYRGNTEAFF. The CDR3 nucleotides read TGTGCCAGCAGCTCATCGTACAGGGGAAACACTGAAGCTTTCTTT.

The rearrangement uses TRBV5-1 and TRBJ1-2; 7 positions match TRBD1. J gave up 4 bases and V 4 bases, and 10 bases lay outside the gene matches. Germline V gene lookup returns CDR1 SGHRS and CDR2 YFSETQ. There are 15 residues in the CDR3. This CDR3 reads CASSDRDSQIYGYTF. The CDR3 bases are TGCGCCAGCAGCGACCGGGACAGCCAGATCTATGGCTACACCTTC.